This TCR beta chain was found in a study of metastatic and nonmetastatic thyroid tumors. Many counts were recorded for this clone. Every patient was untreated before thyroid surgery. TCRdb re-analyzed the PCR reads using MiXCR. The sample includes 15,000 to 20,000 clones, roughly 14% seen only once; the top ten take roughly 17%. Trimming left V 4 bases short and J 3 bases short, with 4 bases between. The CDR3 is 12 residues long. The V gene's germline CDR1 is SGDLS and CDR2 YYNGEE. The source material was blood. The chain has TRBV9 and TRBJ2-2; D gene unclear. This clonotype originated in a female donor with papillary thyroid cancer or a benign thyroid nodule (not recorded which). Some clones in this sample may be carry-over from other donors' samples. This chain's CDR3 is CASSTDTGELFF. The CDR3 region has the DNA TGTGCCAGCAGCACAGACACCGGGGAGCTGTTTTTT.